This record concerns one T cell receptor (beta chain) sequence. It has no known antigen specificity. There are no base qualities to consult, and no much larger clone falls within one base. The method was 5' RACE. TCRdb names Illumina HiSeq 2500 as the instrument used. A second PCR of roughly 7 to 11 cycles was performed with a sample-barcoded 5' primer and a J-beta primer mix. Each TCR beta cDNA molecule received a unique molecular identifier from a template-switch 5' adaptor carrying 12 random nucleotides. At least 2.5 million CDR3-containing paired-end reads were obtained from each sample. First-strand cDNA was synthesized from all RNA with the Mint cDNA synthesis kit, primed by a TRBC-specific oligonucleotide. All cDNA was treated with uracil-DNA glycosylase and then went through a first 18-cycle PCR with the universal primers M1SS and BC2_uni_R. The authors' analysis ran thus. For normalization, 1 million high-quality reads were randomly selected from each sample, with every read carrying a distinct molecular identifier. Instead of being binned into consensus sequences, reads that shared molecular identifiers were thrown out. MiTCR, run with a Q25 quality threshold and the strictest error-elimination algorithm, handled CDR3 identification, clonotype clustering and error correction. A nonparametric unseen species model with Euler transformation was used to estimate lower-bound total TCR beta diversity. TCRdb took the public reads, trimmed them with fastp at Q25, ran MiXCR for clone calling and kept in-frame beta chains. Each entry is one CDR3 protein sequence, shown with its most common DNA and genes. The V and J calls were not made by the authors but by TCRdb's processing. The sample table records more than 900,000 distinct CDR3 sequences; 25% to 30% of these occur just once. The top ten clonotypes cover roughly a tenth of the sample.

From the cysteine up to the phenylalanine, the CDR3 has a length of 14 residues. The only DNA kept is the CDR3, 42 bases in frame from the first base. The germline V gene (reference sequence) gives CDR1 as SEHNR and CDR2 as FQNEAQ. The donors were roughly 39 Caucasian individuals from Russia, aged roughly 6 to 90 years, who were systemically healthy. Approximately 10 milliliters of peripheral blood were collected from each donor into EDTA-treated Vacutainer tubes. Ficoll-Paque density-gradient centrifugation was used to isolate PBMCs, with at least 7 million per sample. Total RNA, at least 6 micrograms per sample, was extracted from PBMCs with Trizol reagent. The percentages of naive CD45RAhigh/CD27high T cells were determined by flow cytometry on a PBMC aliquot from every donor. The data derive from a study of blood T cells in healthy people across ages (dated by TCRdb to the mid-2010s). General notes on the study: In model experiments, template switching captured roughly one uniquely barcoded TCR beta cDNA molecule for every two T cells. The study measured age-related changes in TCR beta repertoire diversity using deep sequencing normalized with unique cDNA molecular identifiers. Two additional independent replicas of 1 million unique cDNA reads from the same blood draw were analyzed for two donors (one aged 18 to 29 and one aged 80 or older). The donors were split into four age groups: young (average 16 years), middle-aged (about 40), aged (approximately 60) and long-lived (approximately 80). The study at large found these results: A strong correlation was found between observed TCR beta diversity and the percentage of naive T cells measured by flow cytometry. Compared with the aged group, more naive CD4+ T cells, fewer expanded clones and increased TCR diversity were shown by the long-lived group, suggesting age selection. Total diversity estimates from one million sequenced T cells were considered lower bounds and underestimates. As age increased, observed TCR beta diversity per million T cells dropped in a roughly linear way, and a significant reduction was already evident by age about 40. Since profiling was done on bulk unsorted PBMCs, naive and antigen-experienced compartments could not be conclusively compared. The CMV infection status of donors was not known, potentially confounding age-related changes in expanded clonotypes.

The sample was also linked to a second study, of T cells of mothers and their children. Reported in the second study: Donors were nine systemically healthy Caucasian individuals: three mothers and their six children. cDNA synthesis used all of the extracted RNA, with 1.5 ug of RNA in each 15 ul reaction. In the second PCR, the M1S primer introduced both the sample barcodes and 2-4 random nucleotides. Each mother yielded over 9.5 million TCR beta CDR3 reads and each child 2.5 million to 3 million reads. TCR recombination output is similarly shaped by thymic selection in related and unrelated pairs, with a minor effect exerted by inherited differences. Normalized repertoire overlap was always slightly but never significantly higher in related than unrelated mother-child pairs. No persistent microchimeric T cell clones were detected, at a sensitivity of approximately 100 clones per million clonotypes. In the study, deep NGS was used to compare the TCR beta repertoires of mothers and children, and features distinguishing related mother-child pairs from unrelated individuals were sought. The mean age was 40 +/- 4 years for the mothers and approximately 11 +/- 4 years for the children. Libraries were sequenced on Illumina HiSeq 2000 with 100+100 nt paired-end reads after adapter ligation with NEBNext reagents. Mother and child libraries were prepared a month apart and sequenced in separate runs to prevent cross-contamination. For each donor, between roughly 450,000 and 2,200,000 distinct TCR beta clonotypes were identified. Naive TCR beta clonotypes were estimated from low-frequency clonotypes matched to each donor's FACS-determined naive share, without sorting.

The rearranged segments are TRBV7-9 and TRBJ2-4, and TRBD1 aligns with 9 junction nucleotides. TRBJ2-7 matches the DNA end more closely, so the J call is doubtful. The receptor was isolated from a woman aged 40 to 50 in good health. The specimen sequenced was blood. CDR3 protein: CASSLGTGPGEQYF. The nucleotide sequence is given as TGTGCCAGCAGCTTGGGGACAGGGCCTGGCGAGCAGTACTTC.